This T cell receptor (beta chain) was identified during a study of cytomegalovirus exposure and HLA in healthy donors. General study results and limits: Several of the most significant clusters were apparently associated with common viral pathogens in a later analysis. Later work found that TCR association rates differed between HLA loci; DRB1 had the most and HLA-C the fewest. In a later analysis, compared with equally common non-associated chains, HLA-associated beta chains were more expanded.

Amplification used 60 Vbeta primers and 13 Jbeta primers. Generated by immunoSEQ multiplex PCR, the TCRdb table keeps only in-frame clones and is missing some. The table for this sample gives approximately 170,000 clones. Comments on this clone: Its target is unknown.

V was pared by 5 bases and J by 2 bases, with 14 bases between. The CDR3 contains 15 residues. CDR1 SGHNT and CDR2 YENEEA come from the germline V gene. J is TRBJ2-3 and V is TRBV11-3; tentatively, D is TRBD1 (6 bases). This TCR was sampled from a woman younger than 35 in good health and CMV-seropositive. Sequencing used PBMCs. The CDR3 nucleotides are TGTGCCAGCAGCCCAGGGGAGAGGCTCACAGATACGCAGTATTTT. Its translation: CASSPGERLTDTQYF.